These T cell receptor beta chains were read from a single sample in a study of response to subunit inactivated influenza vaccine. TCRdb analysed the RT-PCR reads with MiXCR anew, one entry per CDR3 protein. The sample has roughly 160,000 distinct CDR3 sequences, roughly 10% seen once. The sample in question was non-naive T cells sorted from PBMCs, obtained about 40 days after vaccination. Every receptor here comes from a man aged 45-65 years who received an inactivated influenza vaccine. Both conserved end residues are part of each CDR3. The order of the fields is J gene, D gene, clone size, V gene, CDR3 protein, CDR3 DNA. D genes are given only for firm matches. Only some rows state a clone size, as once, few, many or a class for expanded clones.

TRBJ2-7 | TRBD2 | - | TRBV7-9 | CASGSGRSYEQYF | TGTGCCAGCGGCAGCGGGAGATCCTACGAGCAGTACTTC
TRBJ2-3 | - | few | TRBV5-1 | CASSDRQYTDTQYF | TGCGCCAGCAGCGATCGACAGTACACAGATACGCAGTATTTT
TRBJ2-7 | - | - | TRBV12-3/TRBV12-4 | CASSFFPGSYEQYF | TGTGCCAGCAGTTTCTTCCCAGGGTCCTACGAGCAGTACTTC
TRBJ2-3 | - | few | TRBV11-3 | CASSSLGRTDTQYF | TGTGCCAGCAGCTCCCTAGGCCGCACAGATACGCAGTATTTT
TRBJ1-1 | - | - | TRBV6-2/TRBV6-3 | CASQNMEFGVSYTEAFF | TGTGCCAGCCAAAACATGGAGTTTGGGGTTTCTTACACTGAAGCTTTCTTT
TRBJ1-2 | TRBD1 | few | TRBV5-1 | CASSRGQSDYTF | TGCGCCAGCAGCAGGGGACAGAGTGACTACACCTTC
TRBJ1-6 | - | few | TRBV3-1 | CASSQERYFSPLHF | TGTGCCAGCAGCCAAGAAAGGTATTTTTCACCCCTCCACTTT
TRBJ2-4 | TRBD1 | - | TRBV20-1 | CSARATGKTAKNIQYF | TGCAGTGCTAGAGCGACAGGGAAAACGGCCAAAAACATTCAGTACTTC
TRBJ2-5 | TRBD2 | few | TRBV12-3/TRBV12-4 | CASILRRGGLTQYF | TGTGCCAGCATTCTTCGTCGGGGAGGGTTGACCCAGTACTTC
TRBJ2-7 | - | many | TRBV7-8 | CASSLRLVQYF | TGTGCCAGCAGCCTAAGACTAGTTCAGTACTTC
TRBJ1-5 | - | many | TRBV28 | CASSLEPYDNQPQHF | TGTGCCAGCAGTTTAGAGCCATACGACAATCAGCCCCAGCATTTT
TRBJ2-5 | - | - | TRBV21-1 | CASSCPQGDSLQETQYF | TGTGCCAGCAGCTGTCCCCAAGGCGACAGCCTACAAGAGACCCAGTACTTC
TRBJ2-5 | - | many | TRBV5-1 | CASSLAVGFQETQYF | TGCGCCAGCAGCTTGGCGGTAGGGTTCCAAGAGACCCAGTACTTC
TRBJ2-7 | - | many | TRBV28 | CASSPNGGPPSKAYEQYF | TGTGCCAGCAGCCCAAACGGCGGCCCCCCCTCGAAAGCTTACGAGCAGTACTTC
TRBJ2-5 | TRBD2 | - | TRBV20-1 | CSARGEGIETQYF | TGCAGTGCTAGAGGGGAGGGGATAGAGACCCAGTACTTC
TRBJ2-5 | - | few | TRBV13 | CASSYKGTQYF | TGTGCCAGCAGCTACAAAGGGACCCAGTACTTC
TRBJ2-3 | TRBD2 | - | TRBV15 | CATSLLAVGSDTQYF | TGTGCCACCAGCCTACTAGCGGTCGGCTCAGATACGCAGTATTTT
TRBJ1-5 | - | many | TRBV4-2 | CASSQDWFGRGQPQHF | TGTGCCAGCAGCCAAGATTGGTTTGGCAGGGGCCAGCCCCAGCATTTT
TRBJ2-1 | TRBD1 | many | TRBV10-3 | CAISESTGNEQFF | TGTGCCATCAGTGAGTCGACAGGGAATGAGCAGTTCTTC
TRBJ2-1 | TRBD2 | once | TRBV5-1 | CASSPYLAVYNEQFF | TGCGCCAGCAGCCCGTACCTAGCGGTATACAATGAGCAGTTCTTC
TRBJ1-1 | TRBD1 | few | TRBV28 | CASSSPGGKENTEAFF | TGTGCCAGCAGTTCCCCAGGGGGCAAGGAGAACACTGAAGCTTTCTTT
TRBJ2-1 | TRBD1 | many | TRBV7-8 | CASSTPPGQGAYNEQFF | TGTGCCAGCAGCACTCCACCGGGACAGGGGGCCTACAATGAGCAGTTCTTC
TRBJ2-3 | - | many | TRBV5-1 | CASSPMTGRTDTQYF | TGCGCCAGCAGCCCCATGACGGGGCGGACAGATACGCAGTATTTT
TRBJ1-2 | - | few | TRBV7-2 | CASSPRGWEYGYTF | TGTGCCAGCAGTCCTAGGGGGTGGGAATATGGCTACACCTTC
TRBJ2-2 | TRBD1 | few | TRBV6-1 | CASSVGQGTGELFF | TGTGCCAGCAGTGTCGGACAGGGCACCGGGGAGCTGTTTTTT
TRBJ2-5 | - | few | TRBV5-1 | CASSSNRQETQYF | TGCGCCAGCAGCTCAAACAGGCAAGAGACCCAGTACTTC
TRBJ2-2 | - | few | TRBV4-3 | CASSRDQNTGELFF | TGCGCCAGCAGCCGGGACCAAAACACCGGGGAGCTGTTTTTT
TRBJ1-5 | TRBD1 | many | TRBV19 | CASSREQGAGNQPQHF | TGTGCCAGTAGCAGAGAACAGGGGGCTGGCAATCAGCCCCAGCATTTT
TRBJ2-2 | - | - | TRBV10-3 | CAISESSGELFF | TGTGCCATCAGTGAGTCGAGCGGGGAGCTGTTTTTT
TRBJ1-6 | - | few | TRBV30 | CAWSVFGRADRPHF | TGTGCCTGGAGTGTTTTCGGTAGGGCAGACCGTCCCCACTTT
TRBJ1-6 | TRBD1 | few | TRBV4-1 | CASSQDKGGRGNSPLHF | TGCGCCAGCAGCCAAGATAAGGGTGGCAGGGGGAATTCACCCCTCCACTTT
TRBJ2-1 | - | many | TRBV2 | CASNAGILRNDNEQFF | TGTGCCAGCAATGCCGGTATCCTCCGGAACGACAATGAGCAGTTCTTC
TRBJ2-1 | - | few | TRBV2 | CASSTLPGGQFF | TGTGCCAGCAGTACGTTACCCGGGGGGCAGTTCTTC
TRBJ1-2 | - | many | TRBV4-1 | CASRPSALNYGYTF | TGCGCCAGCAGACCGTCCGCCCTCAACTATGGCTACACCTTC